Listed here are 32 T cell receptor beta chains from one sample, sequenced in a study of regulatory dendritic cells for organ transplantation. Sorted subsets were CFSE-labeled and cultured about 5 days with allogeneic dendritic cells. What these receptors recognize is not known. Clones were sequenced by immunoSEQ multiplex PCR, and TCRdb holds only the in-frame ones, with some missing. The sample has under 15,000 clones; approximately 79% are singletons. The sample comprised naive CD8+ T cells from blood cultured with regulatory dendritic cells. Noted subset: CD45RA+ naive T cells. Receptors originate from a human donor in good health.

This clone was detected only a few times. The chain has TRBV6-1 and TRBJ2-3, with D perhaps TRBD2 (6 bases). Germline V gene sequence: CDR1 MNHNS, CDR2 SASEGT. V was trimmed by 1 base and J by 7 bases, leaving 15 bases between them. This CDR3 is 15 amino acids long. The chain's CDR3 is CASSEVWGEGYTQYF. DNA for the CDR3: TGTGCCAGCAGTGAAGTTTGGGGGGAAGGGTATACGCAGTATTTT.

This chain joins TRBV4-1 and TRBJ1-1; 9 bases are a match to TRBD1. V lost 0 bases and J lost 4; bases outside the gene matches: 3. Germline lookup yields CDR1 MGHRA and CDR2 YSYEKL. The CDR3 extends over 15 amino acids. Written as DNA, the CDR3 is TGCGCCAGCAGCCAAGATCTGACAGGGGGCACTGAAGCTTTCTTT. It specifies CASSQDLTGGTEAFF.

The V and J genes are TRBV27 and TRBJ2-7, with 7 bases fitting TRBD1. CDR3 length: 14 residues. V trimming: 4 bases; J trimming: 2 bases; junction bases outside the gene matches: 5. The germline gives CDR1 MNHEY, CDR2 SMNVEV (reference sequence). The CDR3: CASSSHRGPYEQYF. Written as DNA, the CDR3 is TGTGCCAGCAGTTCACACAGGGGCCCCTACGAGCAGTACTTC.

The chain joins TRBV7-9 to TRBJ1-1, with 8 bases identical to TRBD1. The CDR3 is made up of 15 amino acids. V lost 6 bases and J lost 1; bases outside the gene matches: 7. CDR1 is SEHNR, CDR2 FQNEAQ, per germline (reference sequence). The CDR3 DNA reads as TGTGCCAGCAGACTTGGACAGGGTACGAACACTGAAGCTTTCTTT. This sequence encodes CASRLGQGTNTEAFF.

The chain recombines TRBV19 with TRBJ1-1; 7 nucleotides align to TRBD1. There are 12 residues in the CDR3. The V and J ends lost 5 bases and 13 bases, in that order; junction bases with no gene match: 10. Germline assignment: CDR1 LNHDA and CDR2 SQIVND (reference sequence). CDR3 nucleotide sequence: TGTGCCAGTAGTGCAAAGGGGGCGCTGGGTTTCTTT. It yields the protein CASSAKGALGFF.

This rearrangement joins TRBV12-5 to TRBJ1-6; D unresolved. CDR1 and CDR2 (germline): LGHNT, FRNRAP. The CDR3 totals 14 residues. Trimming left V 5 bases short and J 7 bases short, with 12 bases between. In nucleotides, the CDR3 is TGTGCTAGTGGTCCCCCGGGAGCCAATTCACCCCTCCACTTT. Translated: CASGPPGANSPLHF.

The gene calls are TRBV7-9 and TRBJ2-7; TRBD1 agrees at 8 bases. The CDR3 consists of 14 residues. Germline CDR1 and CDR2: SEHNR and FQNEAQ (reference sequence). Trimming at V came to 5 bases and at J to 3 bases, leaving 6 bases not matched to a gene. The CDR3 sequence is CASSPNTGGYEQYF. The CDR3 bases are TGTGCCAGCAGCCCGAACACAGGGGGCTACGAGCAGTACTTC.

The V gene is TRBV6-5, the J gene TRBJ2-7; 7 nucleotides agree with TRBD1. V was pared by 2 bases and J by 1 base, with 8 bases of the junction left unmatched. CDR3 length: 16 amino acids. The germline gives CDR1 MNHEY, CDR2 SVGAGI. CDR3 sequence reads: CASSYTLQGPSYEQYF. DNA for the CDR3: TGTGCCAGCAGTTACACCCTACAGGGGCCTTCCTACGAGCAGTACTTC.

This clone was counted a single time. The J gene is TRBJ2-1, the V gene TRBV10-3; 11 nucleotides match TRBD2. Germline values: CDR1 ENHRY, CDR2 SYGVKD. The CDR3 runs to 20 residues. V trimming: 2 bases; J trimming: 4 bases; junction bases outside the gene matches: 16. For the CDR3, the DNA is TGTGCCATCAGTGAGCCACAACTAGCGGGGGAAAACTCAGTTTACAATGAGCAGTTCTTC. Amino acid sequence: CAISEPQLAGENSVYNEQFF.

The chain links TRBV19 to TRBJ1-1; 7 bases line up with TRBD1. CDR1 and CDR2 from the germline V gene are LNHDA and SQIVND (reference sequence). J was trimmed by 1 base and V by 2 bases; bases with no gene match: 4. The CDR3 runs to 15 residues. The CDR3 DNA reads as TGTGCCAGTAGTATACTCGACAGGGCGAACACTGAAGCTTTCTTT. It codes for CASSILDRANTEAFF.

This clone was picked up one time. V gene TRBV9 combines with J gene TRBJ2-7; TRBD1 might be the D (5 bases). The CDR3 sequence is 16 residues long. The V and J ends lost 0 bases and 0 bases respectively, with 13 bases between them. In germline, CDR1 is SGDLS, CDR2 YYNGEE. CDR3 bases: TGTGCCAGCAGCGTAGGGGGCAGGGCTGACTCCTACGAGCAGTACTTC. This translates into CASSVGGRADSYEQYF.

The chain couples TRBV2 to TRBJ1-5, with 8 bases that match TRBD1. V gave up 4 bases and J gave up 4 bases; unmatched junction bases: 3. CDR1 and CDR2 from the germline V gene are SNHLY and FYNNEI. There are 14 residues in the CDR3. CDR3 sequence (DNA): TGTGCCAGCAGTGTACAGGGGGTTAATCAGCCCCAGCATTTT. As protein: CASSVQGVNQPQHF.

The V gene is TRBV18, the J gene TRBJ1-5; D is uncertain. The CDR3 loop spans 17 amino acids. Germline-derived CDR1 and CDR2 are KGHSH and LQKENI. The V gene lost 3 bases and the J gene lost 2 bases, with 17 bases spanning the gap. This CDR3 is CASSPYGSVDGNQPQHF. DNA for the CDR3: TGTGCCAGCTCACCCTACGGGTCGGTGGATGGCAATCAGCCCCAGCATTTT.

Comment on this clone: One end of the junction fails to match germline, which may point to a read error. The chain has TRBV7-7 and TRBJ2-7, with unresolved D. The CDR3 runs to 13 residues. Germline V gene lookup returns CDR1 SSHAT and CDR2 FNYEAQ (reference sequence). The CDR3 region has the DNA TGTGCTAGCAGCATGGGCCCAACGGCCGAGCAGTACTTC. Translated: CASSMGPTAEQYF. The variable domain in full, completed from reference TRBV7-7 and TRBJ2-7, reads GAGVSQSPRYKVTKRGQDVTLRCDPISSHATLYWYQQALGQGPEFLTYFNYEAQPDKSGLPSDRFSAERPEGSISTLTIQRTEQRDSAMYRCASSMGPTAEQYFGPGTRLTVT.

The CDR3 reads CASSLTTGADYGYTF. In DNA, the CDR3 is TGTGCCAGCAGCTTAACGACAGGGGCGGACTATGGCTACACCTTC. The chain has TRBV7-9 and TRBJ1-2; 8 bases agree with TRBD1. The CDR3 extends over 15 amino acids. Germline trimming cut 2 bases from V and 3 bases from J; bases unmatched to any gene: 5. From germline, CDR1 is SEHNR and CDR2 FQNEAQ (reference sequence).

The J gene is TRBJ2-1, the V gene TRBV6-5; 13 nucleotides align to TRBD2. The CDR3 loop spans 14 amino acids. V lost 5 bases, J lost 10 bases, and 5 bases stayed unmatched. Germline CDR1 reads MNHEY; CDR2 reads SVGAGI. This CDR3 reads CASSLGTSGEEQFF. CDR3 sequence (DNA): TGTGCCAGCAGTCTAGGGACTAGCGGGGAGGAGCAGTTCTTC.

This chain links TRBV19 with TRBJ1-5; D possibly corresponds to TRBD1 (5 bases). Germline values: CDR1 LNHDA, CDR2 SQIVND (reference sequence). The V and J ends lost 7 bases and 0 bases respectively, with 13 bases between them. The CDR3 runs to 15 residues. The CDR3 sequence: CASMAGVFSNQPQHF. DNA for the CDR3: TGTGCCAGTATGGCGGGGGTTTTTAGCAATCAGCCCCAGCATTTT.

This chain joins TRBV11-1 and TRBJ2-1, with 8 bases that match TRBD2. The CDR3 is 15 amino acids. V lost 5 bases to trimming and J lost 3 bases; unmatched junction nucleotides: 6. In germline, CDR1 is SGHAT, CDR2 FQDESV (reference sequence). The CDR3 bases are TGTGCCAGCAGCCCGGGACTAGGGGGCTACAATGAGCAGTTCTTC. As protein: CASSPGLGGYNEQFF.

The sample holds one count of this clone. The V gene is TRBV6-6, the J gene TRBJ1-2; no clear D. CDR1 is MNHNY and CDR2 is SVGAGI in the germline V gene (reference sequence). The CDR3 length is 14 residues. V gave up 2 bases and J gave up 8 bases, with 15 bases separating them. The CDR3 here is CASSYGHPFRGYTF. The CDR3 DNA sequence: TGTGCCAGCAGTTACGGTCACCCCTTCAGGGGCTACACCTTC.

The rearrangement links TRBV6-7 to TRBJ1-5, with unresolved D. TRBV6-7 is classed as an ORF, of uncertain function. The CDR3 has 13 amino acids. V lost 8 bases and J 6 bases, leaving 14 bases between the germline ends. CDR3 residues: CASLPLMRQPQHF. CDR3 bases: TGTGCCAGCCTCCCCCTAATGCGTCAGCCCCAGCATTTT.

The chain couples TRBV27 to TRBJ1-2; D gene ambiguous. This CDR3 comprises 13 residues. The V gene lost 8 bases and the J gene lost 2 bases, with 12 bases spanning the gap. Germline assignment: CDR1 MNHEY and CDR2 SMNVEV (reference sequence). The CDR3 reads CASHREGNYGYTF. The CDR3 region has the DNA TGTGCCAGCCACCGGGAGGGAAACTATGGCTACACCTTC.

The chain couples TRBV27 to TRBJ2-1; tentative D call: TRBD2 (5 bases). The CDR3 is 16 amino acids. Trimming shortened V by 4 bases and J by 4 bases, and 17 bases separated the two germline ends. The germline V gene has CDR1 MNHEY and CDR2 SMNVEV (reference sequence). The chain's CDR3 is CASSSTLAKNYNEQFF. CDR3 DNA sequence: TGTGCCAGCAGTTCCACCCTAGCAAAGAATTACAATGAGCAGTTCTTC.

The CDR3 DNA follows: TGTGCCAGCTCCCCTCCGGTGCGGGGGGCCTACGAGCAGTACTTC. This translates into CASSPPVRGAYEQYF. V gene TRBV18 combines with J gene TRBJ2-7, with 8 nucleotides matching TRBD2. The V segment lost 6 bases and the J segment 2 bases; nucleotides outside the gene matches: 9. Germline V CDR1 and CDR2: KGHSH, LQKENI. This CDR3 has 15 residues.

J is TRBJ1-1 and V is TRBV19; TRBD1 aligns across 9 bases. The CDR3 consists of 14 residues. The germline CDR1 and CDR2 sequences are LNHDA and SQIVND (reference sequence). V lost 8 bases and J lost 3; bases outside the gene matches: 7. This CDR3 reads CASETGTGYTEAFF. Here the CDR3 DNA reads TGTGCCAGTGAAACCGGGACAGGGTACACTGAAGCTTTCTTT.

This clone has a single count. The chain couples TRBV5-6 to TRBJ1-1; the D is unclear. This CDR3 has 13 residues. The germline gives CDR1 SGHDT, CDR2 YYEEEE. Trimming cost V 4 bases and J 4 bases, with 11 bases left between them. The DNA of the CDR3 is TGTGCCAGCAGCCCGGGAATTAGCACTGAAGCTTTCTTT. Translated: CASSPGISTEAFF.

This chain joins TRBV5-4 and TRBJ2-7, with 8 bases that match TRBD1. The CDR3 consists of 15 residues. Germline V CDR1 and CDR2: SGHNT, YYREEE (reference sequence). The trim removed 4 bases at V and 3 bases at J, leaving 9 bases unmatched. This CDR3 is CASSPFPGQDYEQYF. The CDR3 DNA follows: TGTGCCAGCAGCCCCTTTCCGGGACAGGACTACGAGCAGTACTTC.

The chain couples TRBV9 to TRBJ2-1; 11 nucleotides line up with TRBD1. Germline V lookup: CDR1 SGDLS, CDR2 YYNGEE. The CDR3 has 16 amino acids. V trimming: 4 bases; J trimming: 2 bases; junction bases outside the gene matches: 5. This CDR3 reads CASSPEGQGAYNEQFF. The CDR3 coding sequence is TGTGCCAGCAGCCCGGAGGGACAGGGGGCCTACAATGAGCAGTTCTTC.

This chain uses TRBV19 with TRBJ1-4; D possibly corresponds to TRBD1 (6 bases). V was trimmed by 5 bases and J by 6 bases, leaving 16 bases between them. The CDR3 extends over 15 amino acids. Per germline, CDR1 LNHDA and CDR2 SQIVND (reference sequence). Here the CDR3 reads CASSFGQSFYEKLFF. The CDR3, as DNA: TGTGCCAGTAGTTTCGGACAGAGCTTTTATGAAAAACTGTTTTTT. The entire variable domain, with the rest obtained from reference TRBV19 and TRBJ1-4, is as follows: DGGITQSPKYLFRKEGQNVTLSCEQNLNHDAMYWYRQDPGQGLRLIYYSQIVNDFQKGDIAEGYSVSREKKESFPLTVTSAQKNPTAFYLCASSFGQSFYEKLFFGSGTQLSVL.

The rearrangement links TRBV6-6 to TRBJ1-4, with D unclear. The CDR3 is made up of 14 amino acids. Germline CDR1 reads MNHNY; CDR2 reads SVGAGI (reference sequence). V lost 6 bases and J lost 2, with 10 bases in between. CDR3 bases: TGTGCCAGCAGACTAACGCCCACTAATGAAAAACTGTTTTTT. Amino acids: CASRLTPTNEKLFF.

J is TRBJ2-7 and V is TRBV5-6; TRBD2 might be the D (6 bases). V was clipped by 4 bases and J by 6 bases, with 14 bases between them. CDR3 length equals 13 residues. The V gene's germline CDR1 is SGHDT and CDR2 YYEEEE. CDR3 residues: CASSPGGSSEQYF. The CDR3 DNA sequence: TGTGCCAGCAGCCCCGGGGGAAGTAGCGAGCAGTACTTC. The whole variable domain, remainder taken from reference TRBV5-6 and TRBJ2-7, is DAGVTQSPTHLIKTRGQQVTLRCSPKSGHDTVSWYQQALGQGPQFIFQYYEEEERQRGNFPDRFSGHQFPNYSSELNVNALLLGDSALYLCASSPGGSSEQYFGPGTRLTVT.

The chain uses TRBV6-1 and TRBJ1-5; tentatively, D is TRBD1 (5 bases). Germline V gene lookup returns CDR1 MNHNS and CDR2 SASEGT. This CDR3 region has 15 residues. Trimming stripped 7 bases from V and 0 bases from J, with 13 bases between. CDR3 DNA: TGTGCCAGCAATCCCGGGACTTATAGCAATCAGCCCCAGCATTTT. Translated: CASNPGTYSNQPQHF.

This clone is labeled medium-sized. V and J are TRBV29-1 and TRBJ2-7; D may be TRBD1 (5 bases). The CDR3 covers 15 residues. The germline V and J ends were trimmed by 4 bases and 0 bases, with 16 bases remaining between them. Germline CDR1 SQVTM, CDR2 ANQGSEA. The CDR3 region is CSVAAGSLSSYEQYF. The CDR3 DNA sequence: TGCAGCGTTGCAGCAGGGTCCCTAAGCTCCTACGAGCAGTACTTC.